This TCR beta chain was retrieved from a study of T cell responses to AZD1222 COVID-19 vaccine. Study results and limitations: Among AZD1222 vaccinees, only five to seven were seropositive at baseline.

Profiling relied on immunoSEQ multiplex PCR, and the TCRdb table lists in-frame clones only, not all of them. The data contain about 170,000 clones, over 85% of them singletons. Regarding this clone: What it binds is unknown.

The V gene's germline CDR1 is KGHSH and CDR2 LQKENI. This CDR3 spans 16 amino acids. Trimming removed 1 base at V and 1 base at J, with 13 bases between. The input for sequencing was peripheral blood, taken on day 0 of AZD1222 vaccination. This chain links TRBV18 with TRBJ2-5; D might be TRBD2 (6 bases). The source of this sequence is an adult in good health. Written as DNA, the CDR3 is TGTGCCAGCTCACCACTAATCGGGGGACCCCAAGAGACCCAGTACTTC. The encoded protein is CASSPLIGGPQETQYF. The full variable domain, with the rest looked up from reference TRBV18 and TRBJ2-5, is NAGVMQNPRHLVRRRGQEARLRCSPMKGHSHVYWYRQLPEEGLKFMVYLQKENIIDESGMPKERFSAEFPKEGPSILRIQQVVRGDSAAYFCASSPLIGGPQETQYFGPGTRLLVL.